One and the same sample provided the 25 T cell receptor beta chains below, sequenced in a study of shared clonotypes between healthy human individuals. Produced via immunoSEQ multiplex PCR; TCRdb's table is partial and in-frame only. The repertoire has 1.6 million or so clones, about 96% of them found once; the top ten carry roughly 1.1%. Sequences were obtained from naive CD4+ T cells sorted from blood. Subset here: CD45RA+ positively selected. The source of these receptors is a man aged 25-40 years in good health.

The rearrangement joins TRBV18 to TRBJ2-1; TRBD2 matches 8 bases. V gave up 3 bases and J gave up 7 bases; unmatched junction bases: 5. Germline loops: CDR1 KGHSH, CDR2 LQKENI. The CDR3 has 14 residues. Here the CDR3 reads CASSPSGGGNEQFF. Here the CDR3 DNA reads TGTGCCAGCTCACCTTCCGGGGGGGGTAATGAGCAGTTCTTC.

This chain joins TRBV5-4 and TRBJ2-3; a possible D gene is TRBD2 (7 bases). Germline CDR1 reads SGHNT; CDR2 reads YYREEE (reference sequence). This CDR3 is 16 amino acids long. With 1 base removed from V and 6 bases from J, the gap between germline ends came to 18 bases. The CDR3 DNA is TGTGCCAGCAGCTTGATAGGGGGGGGGCCATCGGATACGCAGTATTTT. This gives the protein CASSLIGGGPSDTQYF.

V usage is TRBV29-1 and J usage is TRBJ2-5; tentatively, D is TRBD2 (7 bases). The CDR3 has 12 residues. The V end lost 6 bases, the J end lost 6 bases, and 14 bases lay between the germline ends. The germline V gene encodes CDR1 SQVTM and CDR2 ANQGSEA. The CDR3, as DNA: TGCAGCGTGGATGGGGGGGCAAAGACCCAGTACTTC. As protein: CSVDGGAKTQYF.

The genes are TRBV7-9 and TRBJ2-1, with TRBD1 identical over 9 bases. V was clipped by 5 bases and J by 4 bases; unmatched bases: 6. The CDR3 contains 15 residues. CDR1 SEHNR and CDR2 FQNEAQ come from the germline V gene (reference sequence). CDR3 sequence: CASSPRDRDYNEQFF. As DNA, the CDR3 is TGTGCCAGCAGCCCCCGGGACAGGGATTACAATGAGCAGTTCTTC.

The chain has TRBV5-4 and TRBJ2-7; TRBD1 agrees at 8 bases. Germline CDR1 SGHNT, CDR2 YYREEE (reference sequence). V trimming: 4 bases; J trimming: 4 bases; junction bases outside the gene matches: 10. This CDR3 comprises 15 residues. This CDR3 reads CASSLQGAVRYEQYF. The CDR3 nucleotides read TGTGCCAGCAGCCTGCAGGGGGCAGTAAGGTACGAGCAGTACTTC.

The chain carries TRBV14 and TRBJ1-2; 10 bases are a match to TRBD1. The trim removed 3 bases at V and 3 bases at J, leaving 1 base unmatched. CDR1 is SGHDN, CDR2 FVKESK, per germline. This CDR3 contains 14 residues. CDR3 residues: CASSQTGGHYGYTF. In DNA, the CDR3 is TGTGCCAGCAGCCAGACAGGGGGCCACTATGGCTACACCTTC.

This chain uses TRBV10-1 with TRBJ2-1; the D is unclear. The germline V and J ends were trimmed by 3 bases and 8 bases, with 20 bases remaining between them. CDR1 and CDR2 (germline): WNHNN, SYGVQD (reference sequence). The CDR3 spans 16 residues. The CDR3 is CASSEGGSLKGDEQFF. The CDR3 DNA is TGCGCCAGCAGTGAAGGTGGAAGCCTCAAAGGCGATGAGCAGTTCTTC.

V usage is TRBV28 and J usage is TRBJ1-4, with D possibly being TRBD1 (6 bases). Deletions cut 7 bases from V and 5 bases from J, with 11 bases between. CDR1 is MDHEN and CDR2 is SYDVKM in the germline V gene. The CDR3 runs to 13 residues. For the CDR3, the DNA is TGTGCCAGCATGAGGGGGGGAAATGAAAAACTGTTTTTT. Protein sequence: CASMRGGNEKLFF.

The chain is built from TRBV19 and TRBJ2-7; a possible D gene is TRBD1 (7 bases). Germline V gene data show CDR1 as LNHDA and CDR2 as SQIVND (reference sequence). V was clipped by 5 bases and J by 4 bases, with 24 bases between them. The CDR3 has 17 amino acids. CDR3: CASSPPNPTGRNYEQYF. The DNA of the CDR3 is TGTGCCAGTAGTCCACCGAACCCGACAGGGAGGAATTACGAGCAGTACTTC.

This chain uses TRBV10-2 with TRBJ1-1; D is uncertain. The CDR3 covers 13 residues. The ends were cut back, 5 bases at V and 1 base at J, with 8 bases in the middle. Germline CDR1 reads WSHSY; CDR2 reads SAAADI. CDR3 in amino acids: CASSSKGNTEAFF. The DNA for the CDR3 is TGCGCCAGCAGTAGTAAGGGGAACACTGAAGCTTTCTTT.

The rearrangement uses TRBV23-1 and TRBJ1-1; D remains ambiguous. TRBV23-1 is identified as an open reading frame with a role that is uncertain. The CDR3 sequence is 13 residues long. The ends were cut back, 4 bases at V and 2 bases at J, with 8 bases in the middle. The CDR3 sequence is CASSPPANTEAFF. The CDR3 DNA is TGCGCCAGCAGTCCCCCAGCCAACACTGAAGCTTTCTTT.

Here the CDR3 DNA reads TGTGCCAGCAGCTTAGCGGAAAGGACGGGGGCCAACGTCCTGACTTTC. Its protein product is CASSLAERTGANVLTF. This sequence joins TRBV7-9 and TRBJ2-6; no firm D call. V was clipped by 0 bases and J by 4 bases, with 10 bases between them. Per the germline V gene, CDR1 is SEHNR and CDR2 is FQNEAQ (reference sequence). The CDR3 loop spans 16 amino acids.

This rearrangement joins TRBV5-5 to TRBJ1-1; D is unresolved. Germline CDR1 reads SGHKS; CDR2 reads YYEKEE (reference sequence). V lost 2 bases, J lost 8 bases, and 13 bases lay in between. The CDR3 contains 13 residues. In nucleotides, the CDR3 is TGTGCCAGCAGCTTTCTCCCGGACCGAGAAGCTTTCTTT. Encoded protein: CASSFLPDREAFF. The full variable domain, with the rest looked up from reference TRBV5-5 and TRBJ1-1, is DAGVTQSPTHLIKTRGQQVTLRCSPISGHKSVSWYQQVLGQGPQFIFQYYEKEERGRGNFPDRFSARQFPNYSSELNVNALLLGDSALYLCASSFLPDREAFFGQGTRLTVV.

V gene TRBV5-8 combines with J gene TRBJ1-5; 10 nucleotides line up with TRBD1. CDR3 length: 16 residues. J gave up 3 bases and V 2 bases, and 5 bases lay outside the gene matches. CDR1 is SGHTS and CDR2 is YDEGEE in the germline V gene. The CDR3 reads CASSFFRQGANQPQHF. The CDR3 DNA sequence: TGTGCCAGCAGCTTTTTTAGACAGGGGGCCAATCAGCCCCAGCATTTT. Filled out from reference TRBV5-8 and TRBJ1-5, the complete variable domain reads EAGVTQSPTHLIKTRGQQATLRCSPISGHTSVYWYQQALGLGLQFLLWYDEGEERNRGNFPPRFSGRQFPNYSSELNVNALELEDSALYLCASSFFRQGANQPQHFGDGTRLSIL.

The rearrangement uses TRBV29-1 and TRBJ2-7; D may be TRBD1 (6 bases). Between the trimmed V and J ends, which lost 7 bases and 3 bases, there was a span of 13 bases. Germline CDR1 and CDR2: SQVTM and ANQGSEA. This CDR3 has 12 residues. Here the CDR3 reads CSATGSIYEQYF. CDR3 DNA: TGCAGCGCAACAGGGAGTATCTACGAGCAGTACTTC.

The rearrangement joins TRBV5-1 to TRBJ1-3; D gene ambiguous. The germline gives CDR1 SGHRS, CDR2 YFSETQ. V was cut by 4 bases and J by 0 bases, with 5 bases left in between. CDR3 length: 13 residues. In DNA, the CDR3 is TGCGCCAGCAGCGCAAGCTCTGGAAACACCATATATTTT. The encoded protein is CASSASSGNTIYF.

The chain carries TRBV5-4 and TRBJ2-7; 10 positions agree with TRBD2. Germline V gene data show CDR1 as SGHNT and CDR2 as YYREEE (reference sequence). The V gene end was trimmed by 2 bases and the J gene end by 1 base; junction bases not matched to a gene: 6. This CDR3 is built from 16 residues. The CDR3 sequence: CASSFVAGGGSYEQYF. The CDR3 DNA follows: TGTGCCAGCAGCTTTGTAGCGGGAGGCGGTTCCTACGAGCAGTACTTC.

The DNA of the CDR3 is TGTGCCAGCAGCTTAGCAGGGGGGAATGGAAACACCATATATTTT. Translating gives CASSLAGGNGNTIYF. The chain recombines TRBV7-9 with TRBJ1-3; perhaps TRBD1 as D (6 bases). Germline V gives CDR1 SEHNR, CDR2 FQNEAQ (reference sequence). V was pared by 0 bases and J by 3 bases, with 9 bases between. CDR3 size: 15 residues.

In DNA form, the CDR3 reads TGTGCCAGCAGCAAAAAATCCGGGACAGTGAACACTGAAGCTTTCTTT. It is translated as CASSKKSGTVNTEAFF. This sequence joins TRBV7-2 and TRBJ1-1; TRBD1 matches 7 bases. CDR3 length: 16 residues. V lost 5 bases to trimming and J lost 0 bases; unmatched junction nucleotides: 9. Germline loops: CDR1 SGHTA, CDR2 FQGNSA.

This chain connects TRBV18 to TRBJ1-2; the D is unclear. This CDR3 has 14 residues. V lost 3 bases and J lost 3, with 11 bases in between. Germline values: CDR1 KGHSH, CDR2 LQKENI. The CDR3 DNA follows: TGTGCCAGCTCACCCCTCCAGGAGTACTATGGCTACACCTTC. Residues: CASSPLQEYYGYTF.

This sequence joins TRBV5-1 and TRBJ2-7; 12 bases line up with TRBD2. The junction had 7 bases not matched to a gene; V was cut back by 1 base and J by 5 bases. This CDR3 has 16 amino acids. Germline assignment: CDR1 SGHRS and CDR2 YFSETQ. The CDR3 is CASSLLTSGSLNEQYF. The CDR3 DNA is TGCGCCAGCAGCTTGCTGACTAGCGGGAGTCTCAACGAGCAGTACTTC.

The rearrangement uses TRBV27 and TRBJ2-7; 7 bases match TRBD2. CDR1 is MNHEY, CDR2 SMNVEV, per germline (reference sequence). This CDR3 is built from 12 residues. After removal of 8 bases from V and 2 bases from J, the junction contained 3 bases not matched to a gene. The CDR3 spells CASRGVAYEQYF. The CDR3 nucleotides read TGTGCCAGCCGGGGGGTTGCCTACGAGCAGTACTTC.

The chain has TRBV19 and TRBJ1-5; possible D gene TRBD1, 6 bases. The germline CDR1 and CDR2 sequences are LNHDA and SQIVND (reference sequence). The germline V and J ends were trimmed by 7 bases and 11 bases, with 12 bases remaining between them. The CDR3 totals 11 residues. The CDR3 loop is CASIWGPTQHF. In DNA, the CDR3 is TGTGCCAGTATTTGGGGGCCTACCCAGCATTTT.

This clone was found once. The V and J genes are TRBV9 and TRBJ2-3; 13 bases line up with TRBD2. Germline V gene sequence: CDR1 SGDLS, CDR2 YYNGEE. With 5 bases clipped from V and 1 base from J, the junction kept 4 bases outside the gene matches. There are 16 residues in the CDR3. CDR3 protein: CASSEGLAGGTDTQYF. Here the CDR3 DNA reads TGTGCCAGCAGTGAAGGACTAGCGGGAGGCACAGATACGCAGTATTTT.

This clone was observed a single time. This same CDR3 is encoded by further DNA sequences in the sample. V is TRBV30 and J is TRBJ1-1; D uncertain. The CDR3 extends over 13 amino acids. Germline V CDR1 and CDR2: GTSNPN, SVGIG (reference sequence). V dropped 0 bases and J dropped 1 base, with 6 bases sitting between them. The chain's CDR3 is CAWSVRGNTEAFF. CDR3 coding DNA: TGTGCCTGGAGTGTACGCGGGAACACTGAAGCTTTCTTT.